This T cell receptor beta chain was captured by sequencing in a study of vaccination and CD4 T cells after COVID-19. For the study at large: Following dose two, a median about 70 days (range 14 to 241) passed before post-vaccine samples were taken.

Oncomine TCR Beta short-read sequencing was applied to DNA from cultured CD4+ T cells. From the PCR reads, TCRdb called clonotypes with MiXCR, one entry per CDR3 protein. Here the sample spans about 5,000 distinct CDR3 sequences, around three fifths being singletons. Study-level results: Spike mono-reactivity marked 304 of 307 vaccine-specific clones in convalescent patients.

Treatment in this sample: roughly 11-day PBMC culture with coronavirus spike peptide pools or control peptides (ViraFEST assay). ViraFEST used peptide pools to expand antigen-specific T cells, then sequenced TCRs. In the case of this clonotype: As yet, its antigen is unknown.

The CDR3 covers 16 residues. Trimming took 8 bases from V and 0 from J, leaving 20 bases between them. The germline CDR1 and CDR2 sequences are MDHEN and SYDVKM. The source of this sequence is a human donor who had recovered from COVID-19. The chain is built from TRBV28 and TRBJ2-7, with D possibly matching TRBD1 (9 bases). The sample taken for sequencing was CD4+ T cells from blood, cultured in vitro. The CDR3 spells CASAPGGDRDSYEQYF. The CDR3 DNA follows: TGTGCCAGCGCACCGGGGGGGGACAGGGACTCCTACGAGCAGTACTTC.